Each of the 14 T cell receptor beta chains below was sequenced from the same sample in a study of early T cells in non-severe SARS-CoV-2 infection. One entry per CDR3 protein, called by TCRdb with MiXCR from the 5' RACE reads. The table shows 20,000 to 25,000 distinct CDR3 sequences, with 4.8% occurring only once. Specimen: whole blood. These receptors were taken from an adult who was a healthcare worker with PCR-confirmed SARS-CoV-2 infection or an uninfected control (not recorded which).

This clonotype was detected ten times or more. The rearrangement joins TRBV7-2 to TRBJ2-3, with D perhaps matching TRBD1 or TRBD2 (5 bases each). The germline V gene encodes CDR1 SGHTA and CDR2 FQGNSA. CDR3 length: 14 amino acids. V dropped 5 bases and J dropped 6 bases, with 15 bases sitting between them. The CDR3 DNA reads as TGTGCCAGCAGCACCGGGACCAGTAGGGATACGCAGTATTTT. This codes for CASSTGTSRDTQYF.

This clonotype was counted at least ten times. The chain carries TRBV5-4 and TRBJ2-1, with D possibly matching TRBD1 (6 bases). There are 14 residues in the CDR3. Trimming took off 0 bases at V and 5 bases at J, with 9 bases between the two ends. The germline CDR1 and CDR2 sequences are SGHNT and YYREEE (reference sequence). The DNA of the CDR3 is TGTGCCAGCAGCTTGGGGACAGCCGACAATGAGCAGTTCTTC. It translates to CASSLGTADNEQFF.

This clonotype was recorded many times. The chain employs TRBV9 and TRBJ2-1; D remains unclear. Trimming left V 1 base short and J 4 bases short, with 6 bases between. The CDR3 is 13 residues long. Germline loops: CDR1 SGDLS, CDR2 YYNGEE. The CDR3 protein is CASSVSLYNEQFF. CDR3 bases: TGTGCCAGCAGCGTAAGCCTTTACAATGAGCAGTTCTTC.

This clonotype was seen repeatedly, ten times or more. J is TRBJ2-7 and V is TRBV18; D is perhaps TRBD2 (6 bases). Germline-derived CDR1 and CDR2 are KGHSH and LQKENI. There are 13 residues in the CDR3. The V end was cut by 8 bases, the J end by 3 bases, with 14 bases between. CDR3: CASSPRGSYEQYF. CDR3 nucleotides: TGTGCCAGCAGCCCCCGGGGGAGCTACGAGCAGTACTTC.

There are a few counts of this clonotype. This sequence joins TRBV20-1 and TRBJ1-2; D is unclear. The ends were cut back, 4 bases at V and 6 bases at J, with 24 bases in the middle. Per germline, CDR1 DFQATT and CDR2 SNEGSKA (reference sequence). CDR3 length: 16 amino acids. CDR3 in DNA: TGCAGTGCTATGAACCGGGATTACAGCTCTTCTCATGGCTACACCTTC. Amino acid sequence: CSAMNRDYSSSHGYTF.

At least ten counts were recorded for this clonotype. V is TRBV18 and J is TRBJ1-1; no firm D call. Germline V gene data show CDR1 as KGHSH and CDR2 as LQKENI. There are 14 residues in the CDR3. Trimming left V 3 bases short and J 1 base short, with 9 bases between. The CDR3 nucleotides are TGTGCCAGCTCACCGGGCATTTGGAACACTGAAGCTTTCTTT. Translated, it gives CASSPGIWNTEAFF.

The rearrangement joins TRBV20-1 to TRBJ2-7, with 7 bases matching TRBD2. Germline V gene lookup returns CDR1 DFQATT and CDR2 SNEGSKA (reference sequence). Trimming took 6 bases from V and 4 from J; bases not matched to a gene: 9. This CDR3 is built from 13 residues. CDR3 protein: CSAGRPSGYEQYF. In nucleotides, the CDR3 is TGCAGTGCCGGTCGGCCTAGCGGTTACGAGCAGTACTTC.

This clonotype was counted between two and nine times. The genes are TRBV29-1 and TRBJ2-3; 13 positions agree with TRBD2. Germline V gene data show CDR1 as SQVTM and CDR2 as ANQGSEA. V shed 7 bases, J shed 2 bases, and the junction held 6 bases outside the gene matches. The CDR3 is made up of 15 amino acids. CDR3 in amino acids: CSAGLAGASTDTQYF. The CDR3 DNA is TGCAGCGCAGGACTAGCGGGAGCTTCCACAGATACGCAGTATTTT.

About this clonotype: This may be a read error, as it is one base from a much larger clone. This rearrangement joins TRBV2 to TRBJ1-1, with D unresolved. V shed 6 bases and J shed 1 base, with 12 bases lying between them. Germline loops: CDR1 SNHLY, CDR2 FYNNEI. This CDR3 is 14 amino acids long. Here the CDR3 reads CASRDGLSNTEAFF. The CDR3 DNA reads as TGTGCCAGCAGAGATGGGCTTTCGAACACTGAAGCTTTCTTT.

In this sample, this clonotype turned up many times. The genes are TRBV7-3 and TRBJ1-1, with 8 bases identical to TRBD1. The germline gives CDR1 SGHTA, CDR2 FQGTGA. CDR3 length: 13 amino acids. The V segment lost 3 bases and the J segment 3 bases; nucleotides outside the gene matches: 0. The CDR3 protein is CASSLTGDTEAFF. CDR3 sequence (DNA): TGTGCCAGCAGCTTGACAGGGGACACTGAAGCTTTCTTT.

This clonotype was recorded at least ten times. The gene calls are TRBV7-8 and TRBJ2-3, with D perhaps matching TRBD1 or TRBD2 (6 bases each). The germline V and J ends were trimmed by 2 bases and 4 bases, with 16 bases remaining between them. This CDR3 is built from 16 residues. The germline gives CDR1 SGHVS, CDR2 FQNEAQ. The CDR3 DNA reads as TGTGCCAGCAGCTTAAGTGGCATCGGGGGCCCAGATACGCAGTATTTT. Protein product: CASSLSGIGGPDTQYF.

This clonotype has ten or more counts. The rearrangement uses TRBV28 and TRBJ2-5; unclear D gene. V gave up 6 bases and J gave up 5 bases, with 22 bases separating them. The germline V gene encodes CDR1 MDHEN and CDR2 SYDVKM. The CDR3 runs 16 residues. CDR3 amino acids: CASSRRRLGPGETQYF. The CDR3 nucleotides are TGTGCCAGCAGCCGCCGCAGGTTAGGGCCCGGCGAGACCCAGTACTTC.

This clonotype was recorded at least ten times. This sequence joins TRBV4-2 and TRBJ2-2, with D tentatively TRBD2 (5 bases). Germline V gene sequence: CDR1 LGHNA, CDR2 YNFKEQ. This CDR3 has 16 residues. The V and J ends lost 4 bases and 0 bases respectively, with 12 bases between them. In DNA, the CDR3 is TGTGCCAGCAGCCGTTCGAGCGGAGCGAACACCGGGGAGCTGTTTTTT. Translated: CASSRSSGANTGELFF.

This clonotype was seen many times. The chain employs TRBV5-1 and TRBJ2-1, with D maybe TRBD1 (5 bases). The V gene's germline CDR1 is SGHRS and CDR2 YFSETQ. Trimming cost V 0 bases and J 3 bases, with 10 bases left between them. This CDR3 has 15 amino acids. The CDR3 DNA reads as TGCGCCAGCAGCTTGGGCAGGGTACACTACAATGAGCAGTTCTTC. Protein sequence: CASSLGRVHYNEQFF. Combining the CDR3 with reference TRBV5-1 and TRBJ2-1 gives the whole variable domain KAGVTQTPRYLIKTRGQQVTLSCSPISGHRSVSWYQQTPGQGLQFLFEYFSETQRNKGNFPGRFSGRQFSNSRSEMNVSTLELGDSALYLCASSLGRVHYNEQFFGPGTRLTVL.